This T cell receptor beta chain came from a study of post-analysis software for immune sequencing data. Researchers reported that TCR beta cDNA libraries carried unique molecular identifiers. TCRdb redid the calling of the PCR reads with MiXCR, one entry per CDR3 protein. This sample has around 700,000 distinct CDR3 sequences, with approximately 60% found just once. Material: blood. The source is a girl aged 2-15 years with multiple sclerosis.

CDR3 amino acids: CSARELDTNNQPQHF. CDR3 DNA: TGCAGTGCTAGAGAGCTCGACACCAACAATCAGCCCCAGCATTTT. The rearrangement uses TRBV20-1 and TRBJ1-5; D unclear. Between the trimmed V and J ends, which lost 0 bases and 3 bases, there was a span of 12 bases. Germline V gene data show CDR1 as DFQATT and CDR2 as SNEGSKA (reference sequence). The length of the CDR3 is 15 residues.